The T cell receptor beta chain under discussion was sequenced for a study of blood T cell repertoires in COVID-19 (dated by TCRdb to the early 2020s). In the study overall: Collaborator samples came from the United States, Italy and Spain and covered acute and convalescent phases of COVID-19. The dataset comprised deeply sampled blood TCRbeta repertoires from subjects exposed to, actively infected with, or recovered from COVID-19. Where available, HLA class I and class II types were obtained from metadata supplied by the sample provider rather than from assay-based typing. The repertoires were released in a freely available public database intended as a resource for research on the immune response to SARS-CoV-2. The samples were drawn from the first 160 participants of the ongoing ImmuneRACE study and from 1,200 or so subjects provided by 6 global collaborators. The material from the prospective study consisted of cDNA or gDNA derived from T cells, B-cell-depleted T cells, or PBMCs. The sample metadata nearly always contained a de-identified subject ID, COVID-19 status, age in years and sex.

As to this clone: Its antigen is still unknown. Base qualities are not at hand, and no much larger clone is one base apart.

Each collaborating institution followed its own protocols to collect whole blood in K2EDTA tubes. For TCRbeta analysis, collaborators shipped samples as frozen whole blood, isolated PBMCs, or DNA extracted from either of those sample types. CDR1 and CDR2 (SGHTA, FQGNSA) derive from the germline V gene. Here V drops 5 bases and J drops 5 bases, and the junction holds 11 bases not matched to any gene. The CDR3 runs 16 residues from the cysteine to the phenylalanine. Left in the record is the CDR3 DNA by itself, 48 bases read in frame from the first base. Study-wide conclusions, independent of this receptor: How much clinical and demographic metadata was included differed by source and by participant, and the metadata was provided uncurated.

TCRbeta CDR3 regions were amplified from genomic DNA by means of the immunoSEQ Assay, a bias-controlled multiplex PCR. The authors' analysis ran thus. Nucleated cell counts per sample were estimated from amplification of reference gene primers within the assay. To quantify the absolute abundance of each unique TCRbeta CDR3 rearrangement, sequence reads were collapsed and filtered. For each sample, productive Simpson clonality was calculated as the square root of Simpson's diversity index over productive rearrangements. The immuneACCESS repertoire file appears here via TCRdb, limited to in-frame rearrangements. These files lack a portion of the clones; in checked studies, under half of the deficit traces to unresolved V genes, and the cause of the others is not known. That table gives V, J and clone size, and the DNA gave D and trimming. This sample gives about 160,000 clones in total; 80% to 95% of them show up just once. Jointly, the top ten make up roughly 4.8% of the sample.

This clonotype originated in a woman aged 45 to 65 with acute or convalescent COVID-19. The V and J genes are TRBV7-2 and TRBJ2-4; 8 middle bases align to TRBD1. Sequencing was carried out using peripheral blood. The nucleotides are TGTGCCAGCAGCCCCCGAGTAGACAGGGGCCAAAACATTCAGTACTTC. Translated, it gives CASSPRVDRGQNIQYF.